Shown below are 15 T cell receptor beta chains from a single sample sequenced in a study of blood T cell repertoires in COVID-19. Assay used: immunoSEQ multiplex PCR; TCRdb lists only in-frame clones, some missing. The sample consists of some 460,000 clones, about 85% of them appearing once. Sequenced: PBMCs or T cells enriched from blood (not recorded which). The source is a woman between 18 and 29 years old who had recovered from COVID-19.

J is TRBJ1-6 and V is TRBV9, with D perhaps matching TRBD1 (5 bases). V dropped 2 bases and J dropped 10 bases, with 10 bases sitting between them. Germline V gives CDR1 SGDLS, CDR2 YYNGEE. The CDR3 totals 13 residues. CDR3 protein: CASSVGQGSPLHF. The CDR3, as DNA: TGTGCCAGCAGCGTGGGGCAGGGCTCACCCCTCCACTTT.

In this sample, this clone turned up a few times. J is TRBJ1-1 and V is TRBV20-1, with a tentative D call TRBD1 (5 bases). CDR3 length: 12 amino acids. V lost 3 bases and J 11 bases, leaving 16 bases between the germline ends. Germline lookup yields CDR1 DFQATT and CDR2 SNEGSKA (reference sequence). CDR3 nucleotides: TGCAGTGCTAGTGGGGCAGGGCTCGGGGCTTTCTTT. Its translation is CSASGAGLGAFF.

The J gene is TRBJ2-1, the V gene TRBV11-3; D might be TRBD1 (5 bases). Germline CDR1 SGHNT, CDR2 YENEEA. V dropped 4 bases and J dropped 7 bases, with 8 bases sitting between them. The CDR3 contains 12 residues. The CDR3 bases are TGTGCCAGCAGCTCCCAGGGAAATGAGCAGTTCTTC. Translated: CASSSQGNEQFF.

The CDR3 nucleotides are TGTGCCAGCTCACCCCGCTTATTTGAGGGGAACACTGAAGCTTTCTTT. Amino acids: CASSPRLFEGNTEAFF. The rearrangement uses TRBV18 and TRBJ1-1; D gene uncertain. V gave up 3 bases and J gave up 1 base, with 15 bases separating them. Germline lookup yields CDR1 KGHSH and CDR2 LQKENI. CDR3 length: 16 amino acids.

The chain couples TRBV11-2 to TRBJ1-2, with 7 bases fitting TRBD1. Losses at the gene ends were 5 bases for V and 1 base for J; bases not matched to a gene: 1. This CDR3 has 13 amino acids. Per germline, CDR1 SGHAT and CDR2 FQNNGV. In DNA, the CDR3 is TGTGCCAGCAGCCGACAGGGTAACTATGGCTACACCTTC. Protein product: CASSRQGNYGYTF. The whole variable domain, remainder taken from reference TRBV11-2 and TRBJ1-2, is EAGVAQSPRYKIIEKRQSVAFWCNPISGHATLYWYQQILGQGPKLLIQFQNNGVVDDSQLPKDRFSAERLKGVDSTLKIQPAKLEDSAVYLCASSRQGNYGYTFGSGTRLTVV.

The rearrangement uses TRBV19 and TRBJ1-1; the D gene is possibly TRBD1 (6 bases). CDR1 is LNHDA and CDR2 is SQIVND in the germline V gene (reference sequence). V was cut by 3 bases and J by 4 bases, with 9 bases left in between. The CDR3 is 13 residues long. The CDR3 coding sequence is TGTGCCAGTAGTATCGAACAGGGCACTGAAGCTTTCTTT. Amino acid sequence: CASSIEQGTEAFF.

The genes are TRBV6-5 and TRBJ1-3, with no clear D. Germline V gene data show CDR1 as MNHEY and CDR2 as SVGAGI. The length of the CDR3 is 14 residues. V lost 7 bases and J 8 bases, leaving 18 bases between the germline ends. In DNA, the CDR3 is TGTGCCAGCAAGAGGTCAGGAGGTTTAGACACCATATATTTT. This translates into CASKRSGGLDTIYF.

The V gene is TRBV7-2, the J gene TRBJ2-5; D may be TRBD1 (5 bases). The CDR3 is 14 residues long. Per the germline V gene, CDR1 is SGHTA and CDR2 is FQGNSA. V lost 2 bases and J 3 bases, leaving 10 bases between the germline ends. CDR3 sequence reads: CASSLRTREETQYF. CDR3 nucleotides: TGTGCCAGCAGCTTAAGAACCAGGGAAGAGACCCAGTACTTC.

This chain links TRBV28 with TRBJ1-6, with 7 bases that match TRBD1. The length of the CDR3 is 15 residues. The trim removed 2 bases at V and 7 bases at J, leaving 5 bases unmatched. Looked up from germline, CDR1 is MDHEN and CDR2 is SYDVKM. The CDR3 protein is CASSLTGVDNSPLHF. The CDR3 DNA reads TGTGCCAGCAGTTTAACAGGGGTCGACAATTCACCCCTCCACTTT.

The CDR3 nucleotides read TGTGCCAGCAGACCTGACAGGGGTGGGATGAACACTGAAGCTTTCTTT. It specifies CASRPDRGGMNTEAFF. This chain connects TRBV28 to TRBJ1-1; 8 bases fit TRBD1. This CDR3 is 16 amino acids long. CDR1 is MDHEN and CDR2 is SYDVKM in the germline V gene. After removal of 6 bases from V and 0 bases from J, the junction contained 9 bases not matched to a gene.

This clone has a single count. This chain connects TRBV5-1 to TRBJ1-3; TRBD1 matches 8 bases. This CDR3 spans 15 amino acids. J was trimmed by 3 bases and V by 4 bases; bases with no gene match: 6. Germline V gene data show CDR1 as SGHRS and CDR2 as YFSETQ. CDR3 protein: CASSTGQVVGNTIYF. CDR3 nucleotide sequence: TGCGCCAGCAGCACGGGACAGGTCGTTGGAAACACCATATATTTT.

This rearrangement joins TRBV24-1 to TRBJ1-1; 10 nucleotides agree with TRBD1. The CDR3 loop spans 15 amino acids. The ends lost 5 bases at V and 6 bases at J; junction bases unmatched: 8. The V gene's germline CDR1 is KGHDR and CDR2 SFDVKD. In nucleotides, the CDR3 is TGTGCCACCAGTGCTGTCCGGGACAGGGGTCCTGAAGCTTTCTTT. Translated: CATSAVRDRGPEAFF.

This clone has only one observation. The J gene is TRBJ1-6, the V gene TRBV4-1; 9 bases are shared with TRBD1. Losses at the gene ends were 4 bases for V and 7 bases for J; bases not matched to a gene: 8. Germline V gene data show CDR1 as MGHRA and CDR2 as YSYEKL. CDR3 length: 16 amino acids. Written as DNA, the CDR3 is TGCGCCAGCAGCCTCCCACGGACAGGGGCAAATTCACCCCTCCACTTT. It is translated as CASSLPRTGANSPLHF.

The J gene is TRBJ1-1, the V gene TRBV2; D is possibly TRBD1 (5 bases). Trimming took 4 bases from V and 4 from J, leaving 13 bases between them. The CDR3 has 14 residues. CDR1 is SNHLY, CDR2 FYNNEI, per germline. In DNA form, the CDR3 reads TGTGCCAGCAGTGGGGGGGTAATGAGCACTGAAGCTTTCTTT. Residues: CASSGGVMSTEAFF.

The CDR3 loop is CASSFLGQGNYGYTF. The DNA for the CDR3 is TGTGCCAGCAGCTTCCTCGGACAGGGAAACTATGGCTACACCTTC. V is TRBV11-2 and J is TRBJ1-2; TRBD1 matches 8 bases. The CDR3 extends over 15 amino acids. V trimming: 3 bases; J trimming: 2 bases; junction bases outside the gene matches: 5. Germline CDR1 SGHAT, CDR2 FQNNGV.